Listed below are T cell receptor beta chains from one sample, sequenced in a study of control samples from healthy donors and cancer patients. Repertoires were generated with immunoSEQ multiplex PCR, while TCRdb's copy carries only in-frame clones and drops some. Of 30,000 to 35,000 clones detected, around 83% appear once; the ten largest clones hold 1.5% to 2%. Specimen: PBMCs. Source of these receptors: a woman aged 40 to 55 with lung cancer. Each CDR3 is given with its conserved first and last residue. The order of the fields is clone size, CDR3 length, J gene, V gene, D gene, CDR3 DNA, CDR3 protein. A D gene is named only where the DNA matches it firmly. Part of the rows lack a size; the others show once, few, many or a class for expanded clones.

>.|15|TRBJ2-5|TRBV3-1/TRBV3-2|TRBD1
TGTGCCAGCAGCCAACCCGGGACAGGGAAAGAGACCCAGTACTTC
CASSQPGTGKETQYF
>.|14|TRBJ2-7|TRBV5-1|.
TGCGCCAGCCTCGAGGGACCGACTTCGGTCGAGCAGTACTTC
CASLEGPTSVEQYF
>.|12|TRBJ2-5|TRBV12-3/TRBV12-4|.
TGTGCCAGCAGTTGGGGAACCGAGACCCAGTACTTC
CASSWGTETQYF
>.|14|TRBJ1-5|TRBV2|.
TGTGCCAGCAGTAGACAGTCTAGCAATCAGCCCCAGCATTTT
CASSRQSSNQPQHF
>.|16|TRBJ2-1|TRBV9|.
TGTGCCAGCAGCGATCTTAGCCGGGCAGCCCTAAATGAGCAGTTCTTC
CASSDLSRAALNEQFF
>once|13|TRBJ1-2|TRBV5-1|.
TGCGCCAGCAGCTTGGAACAGCTCTATGGCTACACCTTC
CASSLEQLYGYTF
>.|13|TRBJ1-1|TRBV20-1|.
TGCAGTGCTAGTCTGAACGGCGGGGGGTGGGCTTTCTTT
CSASLNGGGWAFF
>once|15|TRBJ2-3|TRBV9|.
TGTGCCAGCAGCGTAGAGGGGGTTGGGACAGATACGCAGTATTTT
CASSVEGVGTDTQYF
>.|11|TRBJ1-1|TRBV5-1|.
TGCGCCAGCAGCTTGCACACTGAAGCTTTCTTT
CASSLHTEAFF
>.|13|TRBJ1-1|TRBV23-1|.
TGCGCCAGCAGTCTACCAGGGTCCGCTGAAGCTTTCTTT
CASSLPGSAEAFF
>.|15|TRBJ2-3|TRBV7-9|.
TGTGCCAGCACCCCGGGACTGTATTTCGCGGGTACGCAGTATTTT
CASTPGLYFAGTQYF
>.|13|TRBJ1-1|TRBV25-1|TRBD1
TGTGCCAGCGGTGGGACAGTGAACACTGAAGCTTTCTTT
CASGGTVNTEAFF
>.|15|TRBJ2-2|TRBV5-1|.
TGCGCCAGCAGCTTGGCCCAGACGAACACCGGGGAGCTGTTTTTT
CASSLAQTNTGELFF
>.|12|TRBJ1-5|TRBV24-1|.
TGTGCCACCAGTGGGCCCGAACAGCCCCAGCATTTT
CATSGPEQPQHF
>.|17|TRBJ2-3|TRBV5-1|TRBD2
TGCGCCAGCAGCCGGACTAGCGGGGGGCTTAGCACAGATACGCAGTATTTT
CASSRTSGGLSTDTQYF
>.|13|TRBJ2-1|TRBV7-9|.
TGTGCCAGCAGCTTAGGTAGGGCCGATGAGCAGTTCTTC
CASSLGRADEQFF
>.|14|TRBJ2-1|TRBV19|TRBD2
TGTGCCAGTAGTATATTTCTAGCGGGGAATGAGCAGTTCTTC
CASSIFLAGNEQFF
>.|13|TRBJ2-7|TRBV7-2|.
TGTGCCAGCAGCTTAGGGGGCAACTACGAGCAGTACTTC
CASSLGGNYEQYF
>.|14|TRBJ2-1|TRBV28|.
TGTGCCAGCAGTCCCCCCCCGGGGTACCATGAGCAGTTCTTC
CASSPPPGYHEQFF
>.|13|TRBJ1-2|TRBV27|.
TGTGCCAGCAGTTTATCGGGGACACGGGGCTACACCTTC
CASSLSGTRGYTF
>.|14|TRBJ2-2|TRBV7-2|.
TGTGCCAGCAGCTTAGCGAAGCCCACCGGGGAGCTGTTTTTT
CASSLAKPTGELFF
>.|14|TRBJ1-2|TRBV11-3|.
TGTGCCAGCAGCTTAGGGACCATCCTTCATGGCTACACCTTC
CASSLGTILHGYTF